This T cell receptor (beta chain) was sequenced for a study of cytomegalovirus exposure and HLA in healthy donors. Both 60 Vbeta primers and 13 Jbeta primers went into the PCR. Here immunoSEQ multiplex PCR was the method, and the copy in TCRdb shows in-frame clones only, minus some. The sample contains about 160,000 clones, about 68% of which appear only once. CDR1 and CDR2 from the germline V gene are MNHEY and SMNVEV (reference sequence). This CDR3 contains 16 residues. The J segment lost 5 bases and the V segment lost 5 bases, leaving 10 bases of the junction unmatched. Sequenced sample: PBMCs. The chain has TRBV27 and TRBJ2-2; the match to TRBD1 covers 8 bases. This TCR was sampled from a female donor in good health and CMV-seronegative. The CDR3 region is CASSGGGTGETGELFF. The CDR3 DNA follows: TGTGCCAGCAGTGGAGGCGGGACAGGCGAAACCGGGGAGCTGTTTTTT.